This section outlines one T cell receptor (beta chain) sequence together with its context. Germline assignment: CDR1 LGHNA and CDR2 YNFKEQ. V lost 3 bases to trimming and J lost 0 bases, with 5 bases between them. This CDR3 is built from 14 residues. These data are taken from a study of T cells after somatic rescue of genetic block. Profiling relied on immunoSEQ multiplex PCR, and the TCRdb table lists in-frame clones only, not all of them. The sample contains roughly 8,000 clones, 80% of which appear only once. This chain connects TRBV4-2 to TRBJ2-2, with D unresolved. The specimen was peripheral blood mononuclear cells (PBMCs). The clonotype was recovered from a boy younger than 18. The CDR3, as DNA: TGTGCCAGCAGCCAGGCAGCGAACACCGGGGAGCTGTTTTTT. It translates to CASSQAANTGELFF.